This T cell receptor (beta chain) appears in the sequencing data of a study of T cells after yellow fever vaccination. The study's findings and limits: Subsequent to the booster, the majority of primary-vaccination clones reappeared (about 97% CD4, around 85% CD8). In FACS-sorted repertoires, abundant clonotypes from the bulk population could appear as contaminants.

The table lists this clonotype with a few counts. Its antigen is not known. Trimming removed 3 bases from V and 6 bases from J, with 17 bases in between. This CDR3 is built from 15 residues. Germline V gives CDR1 LNHDA, CDR2 SQIVND (reference sequence). They built TCR cDNA with 5'RACE template switching, a step that put in a universal primer site and UMIs. TCRdb processed the 5' RACE reads anew with MiXCR; each CDR3 protein has one entry. The sample has 300,000 to 350,000 distinct CDR3 sequences, 3.5% to 4.5% seen once. This TCR derives from a man aged 18 to 29 who received the YFV17D yellow fever vaccine. The chain combines TRBV19 with TRBJ1-1; no reliable D call. The specimen was PBMCs, collected 15 days after the yellow fever booster vaccination. For the CDR3, the DNA is TGTGCCAGTAGTATTCCGGACTTCGTGAGCGCTGAAGCTTTCTTT. Amino acid sequence: CASSIPDFVSAEAFF. The full variable domain, in which reference TRBV19 and TRBJ1-1 provide the parts outside the CDR3, is DGGITQSPKYLFRKEGQNVTLSCEQNLNHDAMYWYRQDPGQGLRLIYYSQIVNDFQKGDIAEGYSVSREKKESFPLTVTSAQKNPTAFYLCASSIPDFVSAEAFFGQGTRLTVV.